These T cell receptor beta chains were read from a single sample in a study of response to subunit inactivated influenza vaccine. TCRdb recomputed calls from the RT-PCR reads with MiXCR, one row per CDR3 protein. This table has under 200,000 distinct CDR3 sequences, about 10% appearing once. The starting material was CD8+ T cells sorted from PBMCs, obtained roughly 24 months after vaccination. The source is a man aged 50-75 years who received an inactivated influenza vaccine. The CDR3 runs from the conserved cysteine through the conserved F or W. D genes are given only for firm matches. Only part of the rows carry a size: once, few, many, or a class if the clone is expanded.

TRBJ1-1,TRBV20-1,many,.,CSANLGENPEAFF,TGCAGTGCCAACCTGGGGGAAAACCCTGAAGCTTTCTTT
TRBJ2-1,TRBV9,few,.,CASSVVSSDEQFF,TGTGCCAGCAGCGTGGTTAGCTCCGATGAGCAGTTCTTC
TRBJ2-3,TRBV29-1,many,.,CSVEDPIGLTDTQYF,TGCAGCGTTGAAGATCCCATCGGACTAACAGATACGCAGTATTTT
TRBJ2-2,TRBV27,few,.,CASSHLGELFF,TGTGCCAGCAGCCATCTGGGGGAGCTGTTTTTT
TRBJ2-2,TRBV7-6,.,TRBD1,CASSSPGTDPPIDTGELFF,TGTGCCAGCAGCTCCCCCGGGACAGACCCCCCTATTGACACCGGGGAGCTGTTTTTT
TRBJ2-1,TRBV11-2,.,TRBD2,CASSLPLVGGYNEQFF,TGTGCCAGCAGCTTACCCCTAGTGGGAGGGTACAATGAGCAGTTCTTC
TRBJ2-7,TRBV20-1,many,TRBD1,CSATRQGASYEQYF,TGCAGTGCCACCCGACAGGGGGCTTCCTACGAGCAGTACTTC
TRBJ2-6,TRBV11-1,.,TRBD1,CASKRLQGALVSGANVLTF,TGTGCCAGCAAAAGACTACAGGGGGCCCTAGTCTCTGGGGCCAACGTCCTGACTTTC
TRBJ2-7,TRBV5-1,.,.,CASSLSGSKNEQYF,TGCGCCAGCAGCTTGTCAGGGAGTAAGAACGAGCAGTACTTC
TRBJ1-2,TRBV6-5,.,.,CASSYSIGDGAYYGYTF,TGTGCCAGCAGTTACTCGATCGGGGATGGGGCCTACTATGGCTACACCTTC
TRBJ1-1,TRBV25-1,.,.,CASGGEGMGTEAFF,TGTGCCAGCGGTGGGGAGGGGATGGGGACTGAAGCTTTCTTT
TRBJ2-1,TRBV5-6,.,.,CARRGFSLGNEQFF,TGTGCCCGCAGAGGGTTCTCCCTGGGGAATGAGCAGTTCTTC
TRBJ2-1,TRBV6-5,few,.,CASSYTGYEQFF,TGTGCCAGCAGTTATACAGGGTATGAGCAGTTCTTC
TRBJ1-1,TRBV5-6,many,.,CASSLDVNTEAFF,TGTGCCAGCAGCTTGGATGTGAACACTGAAGCTTTCTTT
TRBJ2-2,TRBV13,.,.,CASSLDGDAGELFF,TGTGCCAGCAGCTTAGACGGGGACGCCGGGGAGCTGTTTTTT
TRBJ1-2,TRBV9,.,.,CASSGGHYGYTF,TGTGCCAGCAGCGGGGGACACTATGGCTACACCTTC
TRBJ2-3,TRBV12-3/TRBV12-4,.,.,CASSLATDTQYF,TGTGCCAGCAGTTTAGCAACAGATACGCAGTATTTT
TRBJ2-1,TRBV4-1,many,TRBD1,CASSQEDRGNEQFF,TGCGCCAGCAGCCAAGAGGACAGGGGCAATGAGCAGTTCTTC
TRBJ2-5,TRBV29-1,few,.,CSVLGLETQYF,TGCAGCGTTCTAGGGCTCGAGACCCAGTACTTC
TRBJ1-4,TRBV7-9,.,TRBD1,CASSSGQGRPNEKLFF,TGTGCCAGCAGCTCGGGACAGGGGAGGCCTAATGAAAAACTGTTTTTT
TRBJ2-7,TRBV5-1,.,.,CASSFGPASSYEQYF,TGCGCCAGCAGCTTCGGGCCGGCAAGTAGCTACGAGCAGTACTTC
TRBJ2-5,TRBV6-5,.,TRBD2,CASSYPELPSGETQETQYF,TGTGCCAGCAGTTACCCCGAACTCCCTAGCGGGGAAACCCAAGAGACCCAGTACTTC
TRBJ2-3,TRBV2,.,TRBD2,CASSEAPGTRPTDTQYF,TGTGCCAGCAGTGAAGCCCCTGGGACTAGACCCACAGATACGCAGTATTTT
TRBJ1-2,TRBV12-3/TRBV12-4,.,.,CASSLWSGDGYTF,TGTGCCAGCAGTTTGTGGTCAGGGGATGGCTACACCTTC
TRBJ1-2,TRBV6-2/TRBV6-3,.,.,CASSDGMDYGYTF,TGTGCCAGCAGTGACGGAATGGACTATGGCTACACCTTC
TRBJ2-5,TRBV5-6,.,TRBD2,CASSDVGTSKETQYF,TGTGCCAGCAGCGATGTAGGGACTAGCAAAGAGACCCAGTACTTC
TRBJ2-1,TRBV2,few,TRBD1,CASSKGDRDDEQFF,TGTGCCAGCAGTAAGGGGGACAGGGACGATGAGCAGTTCTTC
TRBJ2-7,TRBV5-1,.,.,CASSWDGTNYEQYF,TGCGCCAGCAGCTGGGACGGAACTAACTACGAGCAGTACTTC
TRBJ1-3,TRBV25-1,.,.,CASSDWGAGNTIYF,TGTGCCAGCAGTGATTGGGGGGCTGGAAACACCATATATTTT
TRBJ2-1,TRBV6-2/TRBV6-3,few,.,CASSYSGAYNEQFF,TGTGCCAGCAGTTACTCTGGGGCATACAATGAGCAGTTCTTC
TRBJ2-1,TRBV27,few,.,CASSGAASYNEQFF,TGTGCCAGCAGTGGGGCAGCCTCCTACAATGAGCAGTTCTTC
TRBJ2-7,TRBV9,.,TRBD2,CASSPGLAGGPVQYF,TGTGCCAGCAGCCCAGGACTAGCGGGAGGGCCGGTGCAGTACTTC
TRBJ2-7,TRBV28,few,.,CASTTGTYEQYF,TGTGCCAGCACCACAGGGACCTACGAGCAGTACTTC
TRBJ2-7,TRBV20-1,.,TRBD1,CSAHGQASSYEQYF,TGCAGTGCACACGGACAGGCCAGCTCCTACGAGCAGTACTTC
TRBJ2-4,TRBV11-2,few,.,CASSFPRDIQYF,TGTGCCAGCAGCTTTCCGCGGGACATTCAGTACTTC
TRBJ1-1,TRBV10-3,few,.,CAISESSPGALAEAFF,TGTGCCATCAGTGAGTCGAGTCCGGGGGCGTTGGCTGAAGCTTTCTTT
TRBJ1-1,TRBV19,.,.,CASSIWGEAFF,TGTGCCAGTAGTATCTGGGGGGAAGCTTTCTTT
TRBJ2-7,TRBV6-2/TRBV6-3,.,TRBD2,CASSKLAGGTYEQYF,TGTGCCAGCAGTAAACTAGCGGGGGGAACCTACGAGCAGTACTTC
TRBJ2-7,TRBV29-1,many,.,CSVQNFAGYYEQYF,TGCAGCGTCCAGAATTTTGCAGGCTACTACGAGCAGTACTTC
TRBJ1-6,TRBV30,many,TRBD1,CASDREDSPLHF,TGTGCCTCCGACAGGGAGGATTCACCCCTCCACTTT
TRBJ2-1,TRBV27,many,TRBD2,CASSLQGLGWDNEQFF,TGTGCCAGCAGTTTACAGGGACTAGGGTGGGACAATGAGCAGTTCTTC
TRBJ2-4,TRBV12-3/TRBV12-4,many,.,CASSLVQKNIQYF,TGTGCCAGCAGTTTAGTGCAGAAAAACATTCAGTACTTC
TRBJ2-5,TRBV7-9,many,TRBD1,CASSNRDRELIETQYF,TGTGCCAGCAGCAACCGGGACAGGGAATTGATTGAGACCCAGTACTTC
TRBJ2-5,TRBV7-9,.,.,CASSFRETWYQETQYF,TGTGCCAGCAGCTTTAGAGAGACATGGTACCAAGAGACCCAGTACTTC
TRBJ2-1,TRBV19,.,TRBD2,CASSHPGLAAYNEQFF,TGTGCCAGTAGCCACCCGGGACTAGCGGCGTACAATGAGCAGTTCTTC
TRBJ2-1,TRBV7-9,.,.,CASSLEGRTWEQFF,TGTGCCAGCAGCTTAGAGGGCAGAACCTGGGAGCAGTTCTTC